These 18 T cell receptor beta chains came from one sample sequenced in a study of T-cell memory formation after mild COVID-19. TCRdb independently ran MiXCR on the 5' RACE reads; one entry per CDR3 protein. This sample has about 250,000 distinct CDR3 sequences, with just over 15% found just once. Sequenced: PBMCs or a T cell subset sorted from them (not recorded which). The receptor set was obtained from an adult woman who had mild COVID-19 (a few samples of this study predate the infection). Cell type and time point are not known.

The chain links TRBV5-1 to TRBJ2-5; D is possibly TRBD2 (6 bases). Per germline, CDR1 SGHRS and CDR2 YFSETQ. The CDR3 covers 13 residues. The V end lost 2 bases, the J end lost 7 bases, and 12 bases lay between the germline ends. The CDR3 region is CASSLAEGTTQYF. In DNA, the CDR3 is TGCGCCAGCAGCTTAGCGGAGGGGACGACCCAGTACTTC.

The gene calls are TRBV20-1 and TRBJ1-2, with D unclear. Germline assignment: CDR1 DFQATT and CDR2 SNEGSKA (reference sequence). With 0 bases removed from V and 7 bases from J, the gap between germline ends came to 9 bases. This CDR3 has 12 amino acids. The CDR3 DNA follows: TGCAGTGCTAGAGATAAGGGCACTGGCTACACCTTC. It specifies CSARDKGTGYTF.

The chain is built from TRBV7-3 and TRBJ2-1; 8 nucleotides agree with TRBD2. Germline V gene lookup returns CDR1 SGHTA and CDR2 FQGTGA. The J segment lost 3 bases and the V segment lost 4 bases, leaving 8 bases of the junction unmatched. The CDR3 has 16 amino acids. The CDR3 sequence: CASSSTDGTSYNEQFF. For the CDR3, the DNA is TGTGCCAGCAGCTCAACGGACGGGACTAGCTACAATGAGCAGTTCTTC.

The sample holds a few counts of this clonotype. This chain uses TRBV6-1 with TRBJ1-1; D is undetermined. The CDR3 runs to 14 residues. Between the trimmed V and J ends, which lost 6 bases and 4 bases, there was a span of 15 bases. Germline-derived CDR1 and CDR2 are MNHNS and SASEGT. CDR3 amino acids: CASSYSGLGTEAFF. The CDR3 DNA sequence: TGTGCCAGCAGCTACAGTGGGTTGGGCACTGAAGCTTTCTTT.

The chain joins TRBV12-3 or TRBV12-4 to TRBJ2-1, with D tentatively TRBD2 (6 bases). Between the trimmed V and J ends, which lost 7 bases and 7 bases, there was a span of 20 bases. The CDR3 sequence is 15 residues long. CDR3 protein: CASTLPGLAANEQFF. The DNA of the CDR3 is TGTGCCAGCACCCTACCGGGACTCGCCGCAAATGAGCAGTTCTTC.

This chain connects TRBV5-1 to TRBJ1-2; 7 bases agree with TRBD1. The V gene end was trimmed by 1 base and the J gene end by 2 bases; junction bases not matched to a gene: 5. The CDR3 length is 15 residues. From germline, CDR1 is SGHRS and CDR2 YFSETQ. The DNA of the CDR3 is TGCGCCAGCAGCTTGAGTCCGACAGGGAACTATGGCTACACCTTC. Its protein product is CASSLSPTGNYGYTF.

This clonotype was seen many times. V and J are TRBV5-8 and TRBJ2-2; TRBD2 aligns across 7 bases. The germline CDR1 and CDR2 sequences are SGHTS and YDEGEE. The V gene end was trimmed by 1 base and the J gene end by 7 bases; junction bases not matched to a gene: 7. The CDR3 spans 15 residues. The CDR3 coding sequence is TGTGCCAGCAGCTTGTACGCGGGAGTCGGCGGGGAGCTGTTTTTT. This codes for CASSLYAGVGGELFF.

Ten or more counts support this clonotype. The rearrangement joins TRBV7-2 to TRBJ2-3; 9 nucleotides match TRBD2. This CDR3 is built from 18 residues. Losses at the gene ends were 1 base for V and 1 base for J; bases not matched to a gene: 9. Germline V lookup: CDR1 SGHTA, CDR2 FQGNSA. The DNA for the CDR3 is TGTGCCAGCAGCTTAGACCTAGCGGGGATGGGGGGCACAGATACGCAGTATTTT. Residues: CASSLDLAGMGGTDTQYF. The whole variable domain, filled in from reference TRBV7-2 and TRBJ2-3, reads GAGVSQSPSNKVTEKGKDVELRCDPISGHTALYWYRQSLGQGLEFLIYFQGNSAPDKSGLPSDRFSAERTGGSVSTLTIQRTQQEDSAVYLCASSLDLAGMGGTDTQYFGPGTRLTVL.

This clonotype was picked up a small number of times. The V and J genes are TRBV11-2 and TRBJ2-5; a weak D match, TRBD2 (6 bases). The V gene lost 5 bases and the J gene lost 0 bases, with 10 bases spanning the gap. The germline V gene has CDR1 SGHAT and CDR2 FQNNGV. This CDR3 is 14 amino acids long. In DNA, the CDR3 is TGTGCCAGCAGCATGGGACTGGACCAAGAGACCCAGTACTTC. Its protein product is CASSMGLDQETQYF. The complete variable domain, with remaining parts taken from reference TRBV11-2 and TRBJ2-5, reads EAGVAQSPRYKIIEKRQSVAFWCNPISGHATLYWYQQILGQGPKLLIQFQNNGVVDDSQLPKDRFSAERLKGVDSTLKIQPAKLEDSAVYLCASSMGLDQETQYFGPGTRLLVL.

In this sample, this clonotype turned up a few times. In DNA, the CDR3 is TGTGCCAGCAGTGACCTTGACAGGGGCGGCTACACCTTC. Translation: CASSDLDRGGYTF. The rearrangement uses TRBV6-1 and TRBJ1-2; 8 nucleotides line up with TRBD1. The CDR3 covers 13 residues. The V and J ends lost 3 bases and 8 bases, in that order; junction bases with no gene match: 5. Germline CDR1 is MNHNS and CDR2 is SASEGT.

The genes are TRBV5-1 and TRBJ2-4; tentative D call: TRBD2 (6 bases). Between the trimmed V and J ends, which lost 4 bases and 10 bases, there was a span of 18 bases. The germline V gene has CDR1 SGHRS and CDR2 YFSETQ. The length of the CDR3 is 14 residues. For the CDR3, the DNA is TGCGCCAGCAGCCCTGGACTACTGGGGGAGATTCAGTACTTC. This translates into CASSPGLLGEIQYF.

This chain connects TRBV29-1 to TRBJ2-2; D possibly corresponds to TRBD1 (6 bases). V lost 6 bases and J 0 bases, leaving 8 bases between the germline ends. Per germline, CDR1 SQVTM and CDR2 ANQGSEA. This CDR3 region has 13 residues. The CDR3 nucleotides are TGCAGCGTGAGACAGGCGAACACCGGGGAGCTGTTTTTT. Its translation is CSVRQANTGELFF.

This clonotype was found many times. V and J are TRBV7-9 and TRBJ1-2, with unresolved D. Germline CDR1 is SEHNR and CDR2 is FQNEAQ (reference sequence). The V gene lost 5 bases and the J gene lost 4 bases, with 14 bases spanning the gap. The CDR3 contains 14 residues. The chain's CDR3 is CASSPRVGIYGYTF. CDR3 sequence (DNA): TGTGCCAGCAGCCCCAGAGTCGGGATCTATGGCTACACCTTC.

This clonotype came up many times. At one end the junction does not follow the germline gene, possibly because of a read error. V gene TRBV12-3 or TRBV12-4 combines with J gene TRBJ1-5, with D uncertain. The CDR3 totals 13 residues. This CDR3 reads CASSRVGNQPQHF. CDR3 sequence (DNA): TGCGCCAGCAGCCGGGTTGGCAATCAGCCCCAGCATTTT.

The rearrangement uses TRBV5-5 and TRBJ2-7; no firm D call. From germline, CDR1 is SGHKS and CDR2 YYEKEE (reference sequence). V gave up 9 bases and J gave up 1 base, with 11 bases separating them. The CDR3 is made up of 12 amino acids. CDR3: CATPESSYEQYF. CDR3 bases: TGTGCCACCCCGGAAAGTTCCTACGAGCAGTACTTC.

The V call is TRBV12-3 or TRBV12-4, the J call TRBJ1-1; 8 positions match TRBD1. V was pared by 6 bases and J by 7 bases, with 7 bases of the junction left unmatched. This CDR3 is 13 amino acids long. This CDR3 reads CASRPQGAIEAFF. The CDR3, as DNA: TGTGCCAGCAGGCCCCAGGGGGCGATTGAAGCTTTCTTT.

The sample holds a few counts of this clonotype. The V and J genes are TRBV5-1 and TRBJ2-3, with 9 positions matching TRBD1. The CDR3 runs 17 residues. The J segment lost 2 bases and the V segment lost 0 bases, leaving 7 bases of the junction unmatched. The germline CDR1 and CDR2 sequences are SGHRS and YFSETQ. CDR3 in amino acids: CASSLGRTGAFTDTQYF. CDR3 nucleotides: TGCGCCAGCAGCTTGGGCCGGACAGGGGCGTTCACAGATACGCAGTATTTT. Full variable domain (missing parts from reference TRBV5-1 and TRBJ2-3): KAGVTQTPRYLIKTRGQQVTLSCSPISGHRSVSWYQQTPGQGLQFLFEYFSETQRNKGNFPGRFSGRQFSNSRSEMNVSTLELGDSALYLCASSLGRTGAFTDTQYFGPGTRLTVL.

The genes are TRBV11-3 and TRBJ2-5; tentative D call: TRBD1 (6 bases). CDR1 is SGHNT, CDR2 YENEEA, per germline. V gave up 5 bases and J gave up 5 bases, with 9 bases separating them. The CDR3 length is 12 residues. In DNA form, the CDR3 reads TGTGCCAGCAGCGCAGGACAGGAGACCCAGTACTTC. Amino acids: CASSAGQETQYF.